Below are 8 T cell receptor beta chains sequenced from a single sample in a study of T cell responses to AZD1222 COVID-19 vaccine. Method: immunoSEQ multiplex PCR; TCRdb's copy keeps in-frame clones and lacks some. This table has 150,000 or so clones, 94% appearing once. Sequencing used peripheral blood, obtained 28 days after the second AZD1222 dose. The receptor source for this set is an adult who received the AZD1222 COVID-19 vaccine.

CDR3 in DNA: TGTGCCAGCAACCTTGCGGGGGGCAGCACAGATACGCAGTATTTT. Its translation: CASNLAGGSTDTQYF. The V and J genes are TRBV28 and TRBJ2-3; 8 bases agree with TRBD2. The CDR3 sequence is 15 residues long. J was trimmed by 0 bases and V by 7 bases; bases with no gene match: 6. The V gene's germline CDR1 is MDHEN and CDR2 SYDVKM. Using reference TRBV28 and TRBJ2-3 for the parts outside the CDR3, the full variable domain is DVKVTQSSRYLVKRTGEKVFLECVQDMDHENMFWYRQDPGLGLRLIYFSYDVKMKEKGDIPEGYSVSREKKERFSLILESASTNQTSMYLCASNLAGGSTDTQYFGPGTRLTVL.

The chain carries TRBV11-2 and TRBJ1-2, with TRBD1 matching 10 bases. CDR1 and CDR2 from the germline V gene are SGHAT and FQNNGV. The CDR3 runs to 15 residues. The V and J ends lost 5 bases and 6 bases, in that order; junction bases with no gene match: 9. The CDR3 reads CASSESGTGVHGYTF. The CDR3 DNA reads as TGTGCCAGCAGCGAATCAGGGACAGGGGTTCATGGCTACACCTTC.

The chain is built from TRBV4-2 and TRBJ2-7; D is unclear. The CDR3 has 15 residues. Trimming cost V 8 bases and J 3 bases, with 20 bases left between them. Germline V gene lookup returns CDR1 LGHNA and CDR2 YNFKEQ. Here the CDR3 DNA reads TGTGCCAGCCGAGCCAAGATAGGGTCAGTCTACGAGCAGTACTTC. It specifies CASRAKIGSVYEQYF.

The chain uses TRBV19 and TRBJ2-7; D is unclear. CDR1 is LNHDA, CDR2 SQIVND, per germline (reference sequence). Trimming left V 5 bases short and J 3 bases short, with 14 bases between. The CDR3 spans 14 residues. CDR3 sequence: CASSRTSPFYEQYF. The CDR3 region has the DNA TGTGCCAGTAGTCGAACCAGCCCATTCTACGAGCAGTACTTC. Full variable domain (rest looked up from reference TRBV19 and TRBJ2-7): DGGITQSPKYLFRKEGQNVTLSCEQNLNHDAMYWYRQDPGQGLRLIYYSQIVNDFQKGDIAEGYSVSREKKESFPLTVTSAQKNPTAFYLCASSRTSPFYEQYFGPGTRLTVT.

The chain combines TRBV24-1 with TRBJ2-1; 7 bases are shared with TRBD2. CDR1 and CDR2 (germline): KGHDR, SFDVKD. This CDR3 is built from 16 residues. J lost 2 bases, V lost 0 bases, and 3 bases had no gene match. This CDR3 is CATSDLQAGAYNEQFF. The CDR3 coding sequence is TGTGCCACCAGTGATTTGCAGGCGGGAGCCTACAATGAGCAGTTCTTC.

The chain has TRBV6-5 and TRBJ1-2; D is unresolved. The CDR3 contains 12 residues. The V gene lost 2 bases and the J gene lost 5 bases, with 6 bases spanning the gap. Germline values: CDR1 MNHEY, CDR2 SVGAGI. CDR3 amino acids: CASSYDTYGYTF. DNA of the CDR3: TGTGCCAGCAGTTACGATACTTATGGCTACACCTTC.

The CDR3 region has the DNA TGTGCCAGCAGCGTGGTACCCGGCACCGGGGAGCTGTTTTTT. Translating gives CASSVVPGTGELFF. The J gene is TRBJ2-2, the V gene TRBV9; the D is unclear. There are 14 residues in the CDR3. Per the germline V gene, CDR1 is SGDLS and CDR2 is YYNGEE. V lost 2 bases, J lost 4 bases, and 9 bases lay in between. Variable domain in full (rest from reference TRBV9 and TRBJ2-2): DSGVTQTPKHLITATGQRVTLRCSPRSGDLSVYWYQQSLDQGLQFLIQYYNGEERAKGNILERFSAQQFPDLHSELNLSSLELGDSALYFCASSVVPGTGELFFGEGSRLTVL.

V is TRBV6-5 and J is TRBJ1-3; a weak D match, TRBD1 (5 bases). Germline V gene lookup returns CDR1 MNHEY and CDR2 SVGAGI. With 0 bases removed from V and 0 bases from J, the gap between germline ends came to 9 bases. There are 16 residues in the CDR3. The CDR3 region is CASSYSMGGSGNTIYF. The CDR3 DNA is TGTGCCAGCAGTTACTCGATGGGGGGCTCTGGAAACACCATATATTTT.